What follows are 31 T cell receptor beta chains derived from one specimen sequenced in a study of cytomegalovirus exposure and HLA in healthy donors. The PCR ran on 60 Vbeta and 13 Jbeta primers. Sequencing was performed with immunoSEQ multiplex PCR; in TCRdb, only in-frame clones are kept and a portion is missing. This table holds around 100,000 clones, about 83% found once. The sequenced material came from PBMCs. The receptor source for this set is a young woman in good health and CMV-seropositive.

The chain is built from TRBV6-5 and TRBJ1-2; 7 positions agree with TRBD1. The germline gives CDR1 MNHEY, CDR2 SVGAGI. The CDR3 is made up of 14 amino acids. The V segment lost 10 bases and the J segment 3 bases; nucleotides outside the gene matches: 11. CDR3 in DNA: TGTGCCACCAACCGACAGGGTCGGGACTATGGCTACACCTTC. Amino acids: CATNRQGRDYGYTF.

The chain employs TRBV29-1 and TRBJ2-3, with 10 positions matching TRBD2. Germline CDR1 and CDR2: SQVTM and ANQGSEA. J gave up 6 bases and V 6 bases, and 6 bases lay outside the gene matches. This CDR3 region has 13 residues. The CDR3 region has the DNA TGCAGCGTAGGACTAGCGGCTTTCGATACGCAGTATTTT. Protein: CSVGLAAFDTQYF.

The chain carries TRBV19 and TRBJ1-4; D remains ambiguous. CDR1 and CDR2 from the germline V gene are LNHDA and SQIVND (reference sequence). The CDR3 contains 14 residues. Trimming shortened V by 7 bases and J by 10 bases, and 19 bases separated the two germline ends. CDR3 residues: CASNPDGDRRKLFF. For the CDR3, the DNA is TGTGCCAGTAACCCGGACGGGGATCGGCGAAAACTGTTTTTT.

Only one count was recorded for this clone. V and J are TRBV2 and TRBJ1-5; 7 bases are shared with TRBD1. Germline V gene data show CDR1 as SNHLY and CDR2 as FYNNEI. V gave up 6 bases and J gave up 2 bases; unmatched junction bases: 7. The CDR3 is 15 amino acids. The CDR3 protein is CASRGHRGGNQPQHF. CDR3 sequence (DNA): TGTGCCAGCAGAGGACACAGGGGAGGCAATCAGCCCCAGCATTTT.

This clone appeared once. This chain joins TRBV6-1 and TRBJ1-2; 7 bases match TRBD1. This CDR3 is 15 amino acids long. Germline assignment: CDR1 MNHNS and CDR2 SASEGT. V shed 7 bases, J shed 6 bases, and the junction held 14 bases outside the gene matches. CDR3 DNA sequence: TGTGCCAGCATCCCCTCGGGACAGACCTTTCATGGCTACACCTTC. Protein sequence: CASIPSGQTFHGYTF.

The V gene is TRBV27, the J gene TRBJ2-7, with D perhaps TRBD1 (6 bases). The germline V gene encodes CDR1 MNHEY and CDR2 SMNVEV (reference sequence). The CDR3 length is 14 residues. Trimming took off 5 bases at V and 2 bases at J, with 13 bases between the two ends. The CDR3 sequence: CASSRYRVAYEQYF. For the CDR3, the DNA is TGTGCCAGCAGTAGGTACAGGGTGGCCTACGAGCAGTACTTC.

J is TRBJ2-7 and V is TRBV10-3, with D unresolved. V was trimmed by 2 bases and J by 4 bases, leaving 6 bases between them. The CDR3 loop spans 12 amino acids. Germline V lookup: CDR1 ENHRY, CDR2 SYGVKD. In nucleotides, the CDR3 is TGTGCCATCAGTGAGGTGGAGTACGAGCAGTACTTC. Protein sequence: CAISEVEYEQYF.

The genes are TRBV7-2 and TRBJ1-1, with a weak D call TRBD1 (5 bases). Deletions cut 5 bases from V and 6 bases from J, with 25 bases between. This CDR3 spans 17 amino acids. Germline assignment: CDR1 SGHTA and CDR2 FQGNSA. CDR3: CASSPPYGQGRRAEAFF. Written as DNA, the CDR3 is TGTGCCAGCAGCCCCCCCTATGGTCAGGGCCGGAGAGCTGAAGCTTTCTTT.

In DNA, the CDR3 is TGTGCCATCGCACCCCCCGGCGGGAACGAGCAGTACTTC. It encodes CAIAPPGGNEQYF. This sequence joins TRBV10-3 and TRBJ2-7; D perhaps matches TRBD2 (6 bases). CDR1 ENHRY and CDR2 SYGVKD come from the germline V gene. The CDR3 length is 13 residues. With 8 bases removed from V and 5 bases from J, the gap between germline ends came to 16 bases.

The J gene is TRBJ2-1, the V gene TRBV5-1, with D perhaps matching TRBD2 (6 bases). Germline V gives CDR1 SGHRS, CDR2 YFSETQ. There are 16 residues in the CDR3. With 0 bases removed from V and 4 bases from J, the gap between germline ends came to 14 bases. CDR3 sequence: CASSLDSGTFYNEQFF. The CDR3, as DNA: TGCGCCAGCAGCTTGGATTCCGGGACTTTTTACAATGAGCAGTTCTTC. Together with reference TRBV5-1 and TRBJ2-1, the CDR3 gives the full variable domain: KAGVTQTPRYLIKTRGQQVTLSCSPISGHRSVSWYQQTPGQGLQFLFEYFSETQRNKGNFPGRFSGRQFSNSRSEMNVSTLELGDSALYLCASSLDSGTFYNEQFFGPGTRLTVL.

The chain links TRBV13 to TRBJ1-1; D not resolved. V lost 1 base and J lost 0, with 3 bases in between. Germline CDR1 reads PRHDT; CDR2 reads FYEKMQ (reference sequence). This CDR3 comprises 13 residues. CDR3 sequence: CASSLAMNTEAFF. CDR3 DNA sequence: TGTGCCAGCAGCTTAGCAATGAACACTGAAGCTTTCTTT.

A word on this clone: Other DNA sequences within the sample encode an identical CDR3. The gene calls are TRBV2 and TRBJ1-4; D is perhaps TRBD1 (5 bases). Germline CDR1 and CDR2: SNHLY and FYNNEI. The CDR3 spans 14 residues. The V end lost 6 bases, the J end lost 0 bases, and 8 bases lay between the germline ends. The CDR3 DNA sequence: TGTGCCAGCAGCGACAGCGCAACTAATGAAAAACTGTTTTTT. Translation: CASSDSATNEKLFF.

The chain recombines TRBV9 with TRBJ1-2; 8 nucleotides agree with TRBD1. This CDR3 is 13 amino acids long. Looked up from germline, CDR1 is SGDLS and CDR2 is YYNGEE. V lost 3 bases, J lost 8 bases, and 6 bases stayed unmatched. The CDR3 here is CASSANRDRGYTF. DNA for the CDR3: TGTGCCAGCAGCGCTAACCGGGACAGGGGCTACACCTTC.

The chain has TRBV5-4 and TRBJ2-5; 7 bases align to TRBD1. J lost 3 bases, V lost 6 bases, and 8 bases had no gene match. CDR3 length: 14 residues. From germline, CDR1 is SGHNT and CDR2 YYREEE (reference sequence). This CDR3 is CASTPPDREETQYF. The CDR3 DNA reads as TGTGCCAGCACCCCCCCAGACAGGGAAGAGACCCAGTACTTC.

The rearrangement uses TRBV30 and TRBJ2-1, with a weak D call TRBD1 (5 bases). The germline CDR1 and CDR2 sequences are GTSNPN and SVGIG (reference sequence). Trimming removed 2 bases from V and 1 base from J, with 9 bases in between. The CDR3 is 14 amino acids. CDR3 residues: CAWSKQESYNEQFF. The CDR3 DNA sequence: TGTGCCTGGAGTAAACAGGAATCCTACAATGAGCAGTTCTTC.

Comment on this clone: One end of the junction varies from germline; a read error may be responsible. The CDR3 bases are TGTGCCAGCAGTCACTCAGAACCTGCTAGCGGGGGGGCTGGTAGGAACATTCAGTACTTC. The encoded protein is CASSHSEPASGGAGRNIQYF. The chain links TRBV6-4 to TRBJ2-4, with 12 bases matching TRBD2. Per germline, CDR1 MRHNA and CDR2 SNTAGT. The CDR3 consists of 20 residues.

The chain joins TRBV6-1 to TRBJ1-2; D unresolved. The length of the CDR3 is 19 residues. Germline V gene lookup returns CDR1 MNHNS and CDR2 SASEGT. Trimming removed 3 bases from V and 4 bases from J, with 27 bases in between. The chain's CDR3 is CASSETIPGLNPWGYGYTF. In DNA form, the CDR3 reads TGTGCCAGCAGTGAGACAATACCGGGGTTGAATCCCTGGGGCTATGGCTACACCTTC.

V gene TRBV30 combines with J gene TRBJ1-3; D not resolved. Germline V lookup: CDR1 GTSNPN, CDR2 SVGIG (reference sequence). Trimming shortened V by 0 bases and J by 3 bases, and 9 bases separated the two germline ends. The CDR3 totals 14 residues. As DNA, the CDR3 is TGTGCCTGGAGTGTACGCGGGCTTGGAAACACCATATATTTT. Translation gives CAWSVRGLGNTIYF.

This CDR3 is CASSFTHGYTF. In nucleotides, the CDR3 is TGTGCCAGCAGTTTTACACATGGCTACACCTTC. This rearrangement joins TRBV28 to TRBJ1-2; D is unresolved. V lost 3 bases, J lost 6 bases, and 5 bases lay in between. The CDR3 sequence is 11 residues long. CDR1 and CDR2 from the germline V gene are MDHEN and SYDVKM.

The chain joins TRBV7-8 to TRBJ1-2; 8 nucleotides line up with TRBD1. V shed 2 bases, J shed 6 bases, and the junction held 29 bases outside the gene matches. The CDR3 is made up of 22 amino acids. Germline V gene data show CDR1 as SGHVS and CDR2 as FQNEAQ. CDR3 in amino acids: CASSLRELKPGGAQDLRHGYTF. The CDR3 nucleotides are TGTGCCAGCAGCTTACGCGAATTAAAACCAGGGGGCGCTCAAGACCTCCGGCATGGCTACACCTTC.

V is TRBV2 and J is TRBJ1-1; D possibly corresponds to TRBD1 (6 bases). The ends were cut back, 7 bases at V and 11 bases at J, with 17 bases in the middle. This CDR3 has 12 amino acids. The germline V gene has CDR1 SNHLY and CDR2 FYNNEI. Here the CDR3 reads CASTDRGAVAFF. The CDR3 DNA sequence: TGTGCCAGCACCGATCGGGGGGCAGTGGCTTTCTTT. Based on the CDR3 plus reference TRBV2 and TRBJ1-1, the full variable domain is EPEVTQTPSHQVTQMGQEVILRCVPISNHLYFYWYRQILGQKVEFLVSFYNNEISEKSEIFDDQFSVERPDGSNFTLKIRSTKLEDSAMYFCASTDRGAVAFFGQGTRLTVV.

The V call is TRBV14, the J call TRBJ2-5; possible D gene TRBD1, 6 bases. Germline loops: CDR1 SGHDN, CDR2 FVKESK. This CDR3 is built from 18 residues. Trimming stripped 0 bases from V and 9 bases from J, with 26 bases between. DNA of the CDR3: TGTGCCAGCAGCCAAGATGTAGCAGGGGATTATCTTGTTACGGCCCAGTACTTC. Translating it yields CASSQDVAGDYLVTAQYF.

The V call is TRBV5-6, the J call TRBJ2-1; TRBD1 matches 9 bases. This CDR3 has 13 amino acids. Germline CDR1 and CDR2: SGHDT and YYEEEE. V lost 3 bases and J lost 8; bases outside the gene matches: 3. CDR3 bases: TGTGCCAGCAGCTCGGGACAGGGCTATGAGCAGTTCTTC. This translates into CASSSGQGYEQFF.

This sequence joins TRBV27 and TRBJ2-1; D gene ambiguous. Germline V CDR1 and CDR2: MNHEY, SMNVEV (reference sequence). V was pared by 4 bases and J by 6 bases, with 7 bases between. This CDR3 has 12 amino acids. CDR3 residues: CASSSGSNEQFF. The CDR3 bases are TGTGCCAGCAGTTCAGGTTCCAATGAGCAGTTCTTC.

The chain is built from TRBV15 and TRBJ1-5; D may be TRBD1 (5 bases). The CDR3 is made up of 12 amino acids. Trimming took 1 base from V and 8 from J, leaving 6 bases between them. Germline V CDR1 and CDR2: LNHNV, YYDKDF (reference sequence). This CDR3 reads CATSRGQKPQHF. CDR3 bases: TGTGCCACCAGCAGAGGACAGAAGCCCCAGCATTTT.

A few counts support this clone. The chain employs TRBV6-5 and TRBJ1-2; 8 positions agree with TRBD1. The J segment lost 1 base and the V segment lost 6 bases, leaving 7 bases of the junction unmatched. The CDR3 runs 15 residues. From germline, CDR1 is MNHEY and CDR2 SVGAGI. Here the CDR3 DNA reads TGTGCCAGCAGCCCTGGGACAGGCATTAACTATGGCTACACCTTC. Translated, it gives CASSPGTGINYGYTF.

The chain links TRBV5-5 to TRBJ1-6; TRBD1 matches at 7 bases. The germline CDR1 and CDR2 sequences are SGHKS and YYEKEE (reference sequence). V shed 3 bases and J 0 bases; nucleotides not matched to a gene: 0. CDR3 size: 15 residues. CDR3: CASSWDSSYNSPLHF. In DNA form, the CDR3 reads TGTGCCAGCAGCTGGGACAGCTCCTATAATTCACCCCTCCACTTT.

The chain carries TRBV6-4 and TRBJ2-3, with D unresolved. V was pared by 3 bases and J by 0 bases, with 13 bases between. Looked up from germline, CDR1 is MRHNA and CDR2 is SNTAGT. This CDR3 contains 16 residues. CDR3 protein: CASSEVYSTSTDTQYF. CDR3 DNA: TGTGCCAGCAGTGAGGTATACTCCACTAGCACAGATACGCAGTATTTT.

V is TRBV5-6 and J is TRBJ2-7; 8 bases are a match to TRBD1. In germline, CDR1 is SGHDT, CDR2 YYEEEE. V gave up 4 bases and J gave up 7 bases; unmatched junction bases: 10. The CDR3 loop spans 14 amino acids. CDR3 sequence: CASSTPQGANEQYF. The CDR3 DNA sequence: TGTGCCAGCAGCACGCCCCAGGGGGCAAATGAGCAGTACTTC.

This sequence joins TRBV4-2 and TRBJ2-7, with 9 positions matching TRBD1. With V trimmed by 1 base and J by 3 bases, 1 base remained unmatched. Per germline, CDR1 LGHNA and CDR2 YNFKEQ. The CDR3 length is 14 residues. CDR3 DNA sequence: TGTGCCAGCAGCCAAGGGACAGGGGACTACGAGCAGTACTTC. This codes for CASSQGTGDYEQYF.

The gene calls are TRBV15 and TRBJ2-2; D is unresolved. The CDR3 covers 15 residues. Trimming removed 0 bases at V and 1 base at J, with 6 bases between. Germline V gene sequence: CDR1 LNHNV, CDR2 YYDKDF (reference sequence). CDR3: CATSRDAVNTGELFF. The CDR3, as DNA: TGTGCCACCAGCAGAGATGCAGTGAACACCGGGGAGCTGTTTTTT.